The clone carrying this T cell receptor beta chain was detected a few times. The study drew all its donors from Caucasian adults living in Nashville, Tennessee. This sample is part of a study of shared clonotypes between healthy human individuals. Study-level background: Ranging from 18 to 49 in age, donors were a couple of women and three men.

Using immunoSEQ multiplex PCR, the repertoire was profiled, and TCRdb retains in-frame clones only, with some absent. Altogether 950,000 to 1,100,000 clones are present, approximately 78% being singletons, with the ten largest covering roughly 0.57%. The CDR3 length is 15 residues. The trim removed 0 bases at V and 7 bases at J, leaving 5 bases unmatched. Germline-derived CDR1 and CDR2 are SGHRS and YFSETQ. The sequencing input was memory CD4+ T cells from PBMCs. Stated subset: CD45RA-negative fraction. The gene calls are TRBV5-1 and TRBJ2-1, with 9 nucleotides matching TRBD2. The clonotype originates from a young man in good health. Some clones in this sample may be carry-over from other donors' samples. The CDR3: CASSLDAGGGNEQFF. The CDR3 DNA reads TGCGCCAGCAGCTTGGATGCGGGAGGGGGGAATGAGCAGTTCTTC.